Following are 3 T cell receptor beta chains from one sample sequenced in a study of shared clonotypes between healthy human individuals. This table comes from immunoSEQ multiplex PCR, and its TCRdb copy is limited to in-frame clones, with some not included. The data show 1,400,000 or so clones, around 98.5% seen once. The sequenced sample consisted of naive CD4+ T cells sorted from blood. Subset here: CD45RA+ positively selected. Receptor source: a man aged 25 to 45 in good health.

The V and J genes are TRBV28 and TRBJ1-5; D possibly corresponds to TRBD1 (6 bases). The CDR3 is made up of 13 amino acids. V shed 7 bases and J shed 6 bases, with 13 bases lying between them. Germline V gives CDR1 MDHEN, CDR2 SYDVKM. The CDR3 here is CASKEGGIQPQHF. The DNA for the CDR3 is TGTGCCAGCAAGGAGGGGGGGATTCAGCCCCAGCATTTT. Full variable domain (remainder filled in from reference TRBV28 and TRBJ1-5): DVKVTQSSRYLVKRTGEKVFLECVQDMDHENMFWYRQDPGLGLRLIYFSYDVKMKEKGDIPEGYSVSREKKERFSLILESASTNQTSMYLCASKEGGIQPQHFGDGTRLSIL.

The chain links TRBV7-2 to TRBJ2-7, with 7 bases lining up with TRBD1. The germline V gene has CDR1 SGHTA and CDR2 FQGNSA. The V segment lost 5 bases and the J segment 0 bases; nucleotides outside the gene matches: 10. The CDR3 totals 16 residues. The chain's CDR3 is CASSPQGTVSSYEQYF. The CDR3, as DNA: TGTGCCAGCAGCCCCCAGGGGACAGTGAGCTCCTACGAGCAGTACTTC.

V is TRBV5-1 and J is TRBJ2-4; tentative D call: TRBD1 (6 bases). This CDR3 contains 16 residues. Per germline, CDR1 SGHRS and CDR2 YFSETQ. V was shortened by 4 bases and J by 0 bases, with 14 bases between the two germline ends. Here the CDR3 DNA reads TGCGCCAGCAGCGAAACACAGGGAATAGCCAAAAACATTCAGTACTTC. Residues: CASSETQGIAKNIQYF.